These T cell receptor beta chains were read from a single sample in a study of cytomegalovirus exposure and HLA in healthy donors. Assay used: immunoSEQ multiplex PCR; TCRdb lists only in-frame clones, some missing. In the table there are around 75,000 clones, around three quarters of which are singletons. The sequenced sample consisted of PBMCs. All receptors come from a man in his forties in good health and CMV-seronegative. Each CDR3 is given with its conserved first and last residue. The D gene is left open where the match is weak. Rows give clone size only sometimes, using once, few, many, or a class for an expanded clone.

clone_size,j_call,d_call,v_call,cdr3_nt,cdr3_aa
NA,TRBJ1-1,NA,TRBV7-9,TGTGCCAGCAGCTTAGATTACCCAGGGCAGGAAACTTTCTTT,CASSLDYPGQETFF
NA,TRBJ2-1,NA,TRBV18,TGTGCCAGCTCACGAGAGGGGACGGGGGAGAATGAGCAGTTCTTC,CASSREGTGENEQFF
NA,TRBJ2-2,TRBD1,TRBV29-1,TGCAGCGTGCGACAGGGGAGGACGAACACCGGGGAGCTGTTTTTT,CSVRQGRTNTGELFF
NA,TRBJ2-7,TRBD2,TRBV28,TGTGCCAGCGTCGGGCGGGGGGCAGGCTTCTACGAGCAGTACTTC,CASVGRGAGFYEQYF
NA,TRBJ1-6,NA,TRBV2,TGTGCCAGCAGTCCTCTAGAAGGTAGATCACCCCTCCACTTT,CASSPLEGRSPLHF
NA,TRBJ1-6,TRBD1,TRBV19,TGTGCCAGTCGACAGGGGCGAAATTCACCCCTCCACTTT,CASRQGRNSPLHF
NA,TRBJ1-2,TRBD1,TRBV10-3,TGTGCCATCAGTGAGAGGGGACAGGGAAATGGCTACACCTTC,CAISERGQGNGYTF
NA,TRBJ1-1,NA,TRBV2,TGTGCCAGCAGTGAAGTTCCGGGGGGCGTGAATGCTTTCTTT,CASSEVPGGVNAFF
once,TRBJ2-1,TRBD2,TRBV2,TGTGCCAGCAGTGAAAGCGGGACCAGCTCCTACAATGAGCAGTTCTTC,CASSESGTSSYNEQFF
NA,TRBJ1-5,TRBD1,TRBV6-6,TGTGCCAGCAGGTTGACAGGGGGCGACGGCAATCAGCCCCAGCATTTT,CASRLTGGDGNQPQHF
NA,TRBJ2-7,NA,TRBV25-1,TGTGCCAGCAGTGAACGGGACTTAGCCTACGAGCAGTACTTC,CASSERDLAYEQYF
NA,TRBJ1-1,TRBD1,TRBV7-2,TGTGCCAGCAGCACAGGGGTGAACACTGAAGCTTTCTTT,CASSTGVNTEAFF
NA,TRBJ1-2,TRBD1,TRBV4-3,TGCGCCAGCAGCCTCGGGACAGGGGGGCGACAAGGCTATGGCTACACCTTC,CASSLGTGGRQGYGYTF
NA,TRBJ2-5,NA,TRBV5-1,TGCGCCAGCAGCTTGGGTGGCGGGGGCCTCCAAGAGACCCAGTACTTC,CASSLGGGGLQETQYF
NA,TRBJ1-1,NA,TRBV30,TGTGCCTGGAGTCAGGGCTCTAACACTGAAGCTTTCTTT,CAWSQGSNTEAFF
NA,TRBJ1-1,NA,TRBV18,TGTGCCAGCTCATTCCAGTTGAACACTGAAGCTTTCTTT,CASSFQLNTEAFF
NA,TRBJ1-2,NA,TRBV5-5,TGTGCCAGCAGCCCCTCCCGTGGCAGGGACTATGGCTACACCTTC,CASSPSRGRDYGYTF
NA,TRBJ1-1,NA,TRBV19,TGTGCCAGTAGTATGCCGTGGGGGGGGATGTCGGCTGAAGCTTTCTTT,CASSMPWGGMSAEAFF
NA,TRBJ2-1,TRBD1,TRBV10-1,TGCGCCAGCAGTGACCCGGGACAGGACAATGAGCAGTTCTTC,CASSDPGQDNEQFF
NA,TRBJ2-3,NA,TRBV6-5,TGTGCCAGCAGTTACCGGTCCGGCGGGGATACGCAGTATTTT,CASSYRSGGDTQYF